The entry below describes one TCR beta chain. The participants were between about 18 and 90 years old and came from about two dozen US areas. The sample belongs to a study of blood T cell repertoires in COVID-19. Looking at the study overall: Samples came from the United States, Italy and Spain, spanning acute and convalescent COVID-19.

The repertoire was sequenced with immunoSEQ multiplex PCR; TCRdb's copy has only in-frame clones and lacks some. The data show 150,000 to 200,000 clones, with over 80% seen just once and 10% to 15% held by the top ten. Trimming pared 8 bases from V and 8 bases from J, leaving 12 bases between. The length of the CDR3 is 11 residues. The TCR sequence derives from a woman in her fifties or sixties who had recovered from COVID-19. V gene TRBV12-3 or TRBV12-4 combines with J gene TRBJ1-1, with D perhaps TRBD1 (5 bases). Sequencing input: PBMCs or T cells enriched from blood (not recorded which). CDR3 sequence: CASHRDSEAFF. The CDR3 nucleotides are TGTGCCAGCCATAGGGACTCCGAAGCTTTCTTT.